Following are 8 T cell receptor beta chains from one sample sequenced in a study of memory CD4+ T cells and cytomegalovirus serostatus. Single viable CD3+CD4+CD8-CD45RO+ cells were sorted as the memory CD4+ T cells. Libraries were prepared by immunoSEQ multiplex PCR; TCRdb keeps only in-frame clonotypes and omits some of them. The table records 75,000 to 95,000 clones, 75% to 90% of them present only once. The specimen sequenced was memory CD4+ T cells from blood. The source is an adult in good health and CMV-seronegative.

This chain connects TRBV7-3 to TRBJ2-5; 13 positions agree with TRBD2. This CDR3 comprises 18 residues. J lost 0 bases, V lost 6 bases, and 10 bases had no gene match. Germline V gives CDR1 SGHTA, CDR2 FQGTGA. Here the CDR3 DNA reads TGTGCCAGCAGTTATAGGACTAGCGGGGGAACAAACCAAGAGACCCAGTACTTC. Its translation: CASSYRTSGGTNQETQYF.

Note on this clone: This CDR3 is also generated by other DNA sequences in the sample. The chain combines TRBV7-9 with TRBJ2-6, with D hard to call. The CDR3 extends over 13 amino acids. Germline V lookup: CDR1 SEHNR, CDR2 FQNEAQ (reference sequence). V lost 5 bases and J lost 1, with 3 bases in between. In DNA form, the CDR3 reads TGTGCCAGCAGCCGATCTGGGGCCAACGTCCTGACTTTC. Amino acid sequence: CASSRSGANVLTF.

V usage is TRBV7-2 and J usage is TRBJ2-7, with TRBD2 matching 11 bases. With V trimmed by 5 bases and J by 2 bases, 5 bases remained unmatched. The CDR3 runs 15 residues. Germline V gene data show CDR1 as SGHTA and CDR2 as FQGNSA. The CDR3 loop is CASSRTSGGPYEQYF. The CDR3 coding sequence is TGTGCCAGCAGCCGAACTAGCGGGGGTCCCTACGAGCAGTACTTC.

V gene TRBV19 combines with J gene TRBJ1-1; 7 bases line up with TRBD1. This CDR3 has 13 residues. Germline V gene data show CDR1 as LNHDA and CDR2 as SQIVND (reference sequence). Trimming took 3 bases from V and 4 from J; bases not matched to a gene: 2. The DNA of the CDR3 is TGTGCCAGTAGTATTAACAGGGGCACTGAAGCTTTCTTT. It translates to CASSINRGTEAFF.

The chain joins TRBV5-1 to TRBJ2-7; D possibly corresponds to TRBD1 (7 bases). Trimming removed 0 bases from V and 3 bases from J, with 13 bases in between. Germline lookup yields CDR1 SGHRS and CDR2 YFSETQ. CDR3 length equals 15 residues. The CDR3 DNA is TGCGCCAGCAGCTTGGGGAGGGGACAGCTCTACGAGCAGTACTTC. Protein product: CASSLGRGQLYEQYF.

The CDR3 DNA is TGTGCCAGCAGTTCACAGGGGGCTCGGCCTAATGAAAAACTGTTTTTT. Amino acid sequence: CASSSQGARPNEKLFF. The chain has TRBV27 and TRBJ1-4; 9 bases agree with TRBD1. V shed 4 bases and J 3 bases; nucleotides not matched to a gene: 6. This CDR3 contains 16 residues. Germline CDR1 reads MNHEY; CDR2 reads SMNVEV (reference sequence).

This clone was detected a few times. The chain links TRBV11-2 to TRBJ1-5, with unresolved D. The CDR3 consists of 14 residues. Germline assignment: CDR1 SGHAT and CDR2 FQNNGV. Trimming removed 3 bases from V and 5 bases from J, with 11 bases in between. The CDR3 protein is CASSFSGPHQPQHF. The CDR3, as DNA: TGTGCCAGCAGCTTCAGCGGGCCGCATCAGCCCCAGCATTTT.

As concerns this clone: The sample has other DNA sequences that encode this CDR3 too. V gene TRBV29-1 combines with J gene TRBJ2-7; 8 bases map to TRBD2. Germline V gives CDR1 SQVTM, CDR2 ANQGSEA. CDR3 length: 14 residues. V shed 6 bases, J shed 7 bases, and the junction held 14 bases outside the gene matches. The DNA of the CDR3 is TGCAGCGTCAAACAAAGACTAGCGATGGAGGAGCAGTACTTC. Translating gives CSVKQRLAMEEQYF.